This entry concerns a single TCR beta chain. This record comes from a study of blood T cell repertoires in COVID-19. Study details: COVID-19 samples collected from the United States, Italy and Spain covered acute and convalescent phases. Sources were T cells, B-cell-depleted T cells, or PBMCs; the material itself was cDNA or gDNA.

Germline CDR1 and CDR2: MNHEY and SMNVEV (reference sequence). This CDR3 is built from 15 residues. The J segment lost 7 bases and the V segment lost 0 bases, leaving 8 bases of the junction unmatched. Per the authors' pipeline: Amplified reference gene primers provided the basis for estimating nucleated cell counts. Only in-frame clones appear in the TCRdb table, and some are missing; sequencing was by immunoSEQ multiplex PCR. V and J calls and clone size are those listed in that table; D and trimming were worked out from the DNA. The sample lists tens of thousands of clones; approximately 86% were seen once.

J is TRBJ2-7 and V is TRBV27; 8 bases fit TRBD1. This clonotype was sampled from a man older than 75 with active COVID-19. The sequencing sample was made of peripheral blood. CDR3 region: CASSLSTGGAGEQYF. CDR3 nucleotide sequence: TGTGCCAGCAGTTTATCTACAGGGGGTGCAGGAGAGCAGTACTTC.